Below, one TCR beta chain is given with its context. These data originate in a study of T cell responses to AZD1222 COVID-19 vaccine. V lost 5 bases and J lost 3, with 8 bases in between. Germline V gene sequence: CDR1 SEHNR, CDR2 FQNEAQ (reference sequence). The CDR3 sequence is 14 residues long. The data were produced by immunoSEQ multiplex PCR, yet TCRdb's version contains in-frame clones alone and is incomplete. The sample lists around 140,000 clones; 85% to 95% were seen once. The chain has TRBV7-9 and TRBJ1-6, with D possibly matching TRBD1 (5 bases). Sequencing used peripheral blood, obtained on day 0 of AZD1222 vaccination. This clonotype was sampled from an adult in good health. CDR3 coding DNA: TGTGCCAGCAGCCGACAGAACTATAATTCACCCCTCCACTTT. Translating gives CASSRQNYNSPLHF.